Each of the 31 T cell receptor beta chains below was sequenced from the same sample in a study of T cell clones after liver transplantation. Method: immunoSEQ multiplex PCR; TCRdb's copy keeps in-frame clones and lacks some. This table has roughly 100,000 clones, roughly 80% appearing once. The sample here was CD4+ T cells from blood, taken 47 months after liver transplant. The receptors stem from a human patient who received a liver transplant. Some T cells may be provided by the graft donor.

A few counts support this clone. The chain uses TRBV6-5 and TRBJ1-1; weak D call: TRBD1 (6 bases). CDR1 and CDR2 (germline): MNHEY, SVGAGI. The CDR3 loop spans 15 amino acids. Trimming removed 4 bases at V and 0 bases at J, with 12 bases between. The CDR3 region has the DNA TGTGCCAGCAGTTTAGGGGGTCTGATGAACACTGAAGCTTTCTTT. It codes for CASSLGGLMNTEAFF.

The CDR3 is CASSGGPGQTSSGNTIYF. CDR3 sequence (DNA): TGTGCCAGCAGTGGGGGGCCCGGACAGACGAGCTCTGGAAACACCATATATTTT. The V gene is TRBV2, the J gene TRBJ1-3, with a possible D match to TRBD1 (6 bases). V gave up 4 bases and J gave up 0 bases, with 19 bases separating them. The CDR3 is 18 residues long. Per germline, CDR1 SNHLY and CDR2 FYNNEI.

This clone was seen only a few times. The chain carries TRBV2 and TRBJ1-6; no reliable D call. The ends were cut back, 10 bases at V and 10 bases at J, with 14 bases in the middle. The CDR3 spans 12 residues. CDR1 SNHLY and CDR2 FYNNEI come from the germline V gene. Here the CDR3 DNA reads TGTGCCACCCGGACCGGACCATCACCCCTCCACTTT. Protein sequence: CATRTGPSPLHF.

The sample holds one count of this clone. The chain has TRBV7-8 and TRBJ2-2; D perhaps matches TRBD1 (5 bases). Trimming took 5 bases from V and 5 from J, leaving 12 bases between them. CDR1 and CDR2 from the germline V gene are SGHVS and FQNEAQ. This CDR3 has 14 residues. In nucleotides, the CDR3 is TGTGCCAGCAGCCCACTTAGGGGAACCGGGGAGCTGTTTTTT. Amino acid sequence: CASSPLRGTGELFF.

The V call is TRBV5-1, the J call TRBJ2-1; 7 bases fit TRBD2. Germline CDR1 is SGHRS and CDR2 is YFSETQ. The V gene end was trimmed by 4 bases and the J gene end by 4 bases; junction bases not matched to a gene: 5. The CDR3 totals 14 residues. The CDR3 DNA reads as TGCGCCAGCAGCCTTGGGGGGGAGTACAATGAGCAGTTCTTC. Residues: CASSLGGEYNEQFF.

This sequence joins TRBV2 and TRBJ1-3; D is ambiguous. The germline V and J ends were trimmed by 7 bases and 0 bases, with 10 bases remaining between them. The V gene's germline CDR1 is SNHLY and CDR2 FYNNEI. This CDR3 spans 14 amino acids. CDR3 region: CASNLDGSGNTIYF. The CDR3 coding sequence is TGTGCCAGCAATTTGGACGGCTCTGGAAACACCATATATTTT.

The rearrangement uses TRBV7-2 and TRBJ1-1, with 7 bases lining up with TRBD1. Germline assignment: CDR1 SGHTA and CDR2 FQGNSA. This CDR3 is 12 amino acids long. J lost 11 bases, V lost 4 bases, and 7 bases had no gene match. CDR3 nucleotide sequence: TGTGCCAGCAGCTCCCAGGGGGTCGGGGCTTTCTTT. Translated: CASSSQGVGAFF. Together with reference TRBV7-2 and TRBJ1-1, the CDR3 gives the full variable domain: GAGVSQSPSNKVTEKGKDVELRCDPISGHTALYWYRQSLGQGLEFLIYFQGNSAPDKSGLPSDRFSAERTGGSVSTLTIQRTQQEDSAVYLCASSSQGVGAFFGQGTRLTVV.

The V and J genes are TRBV18 and TRBJ2-3, with D perhaps matching TRBD1 (6 bases). This CDR3 region has 14 residues. Germline CDR1 is KGHSH and CDR2 is LQKENI. V was shortened by 1 base and J by 8 bases, with 13 bases between the two germline ends. The CDR3 here is CASSPQGDSATQYF. The CDR3 DNA sequence: TGTGCCAGCTCACCACAGGGGGATTCAGCTACGCAGTATTTT.

This chain connects TRBV9 to TRBJ1-2; 7 nucleotides align to TRBD1. Germline CDR1 and CDR2: SGDLS and YYNGEE. The junction had 10 bases not matched to a gene; V was cut back by 3 bases and J by 8 bases. The CDR3 totals 14 residues. Here the CDR3 DNA reads TGTGCCAGCAGCGGTGGACAGGCGGGGATCGGCTACACCTTC. This sequence encodes CASSGGQAGIGYTF.

This clone was observed a single time. The chain carries TRBV25-1 and TRBJ2-3; D is uncertain. CDR3 size: 14 residues. Germline V gene lookup returns CDR1 MGHDK and CDR2 SYGVNS. Trimming pared 5 bases from V and 0 bases from J, leaving 9 bases between. The CDR3: CASSPPSSTDTQYF. The CDR3 nucleotides are TGTGCCAGCAGTCCCCCATCTAGCACAGATACGCAGTATTTT.

A note on this clone: No DNA is shown, since the ends of the CDR3 on it are uncertain; the CDR3 is the one TCRdb lists. This rearrangement joins TRBV19 to TRBJ2-1; the table assigns TRBD2, which was not confirmed against the DNA. Germline CDR1 and CDR2: LNHDA and SQIVND (reference sequence). Inclusive of both ends, the CDR3 amounts to 13 amino acids. This CDR3 reads CASTSGSYNEQFF.

The chain employs TRBV15 and TRBJ2-2; the match to TRBD2 covers 9 bases. This CDR3 region has 15 residues. Germline CDR1 is LNHNV and CDR2 is YYDKDF (reference sequence). V lost 3 bases, J lost 6 bases, and 5 bases stayed unmatched. CDR3 protein: CATSRRTSVAGELFF. The CDR3 nucleotides are TGTGCCACCAGCAGGAGGACTAGCGTGGCCGGGGAGCTGTTTTTT.

The rearrangement uses TRBV7-9 and TRBJ2-7; D is ambiguous. CDR1 is SEHNR, CDR2 FQNEAQ, per germline (reference sequence). V was cut by 5 bases and J by 6 bases, with 8 bases left in between. This CDR3 spans 11 amino acids. In DNA, the CDR3 is TGTGCCAGCAGCCTAACTGTCGAGCAGTACTTC. It codes for CASSLTVEQYF.

V gene TRBV5-1 combines with J gene TRBJ1-2; D gene uncertain. CDR3 length: 13 residues. Trimming stripped 4 bases from V and 4 bases from J, with 11 bases between. Germline CDR1 and CDR2: SGHRS and YFSETQ. CDR3 region: CASSVDSGYGYTF. The DNA of the CDR3 is TGCGCCAGCAGCGTCGATTCGGGCTATGGCTACACCTTC. The whole variable domain, remainder taken from reference TRBV5-1 and TRBJ1-2, is KAGVTQTPRYLIKTRGQQVTLSCSPISGHRSVSWYQQTPGQGLQFLFEYFSETQRNKGNFPGRFSGRQFSNSRSEMNVSTLELGDSALYLCASSVDSGYGYTFGSGTRLTVV.

This chain uses TRBV2 with TRBJ2-3; 10 bases match TRBD2. V gave up 6 bases and J gave up 3 bases; unmatched junction bases: 3. The length of the CDR3 is 14 residues. Looked up from germline, CDR1 is SNHLY and CDR2 is FYNNEI. Here the CDR3 DNA reads TGTGCCAGCAGAGCGGGAGGGCCAACAGATACGCAGTATTTT. Protein sequence: CASRAGGPTDTQYF.

The chain joins TRBV5-5 to TRBJ2-1; D not certain. V was pared by 0 bases and J by 2 bases, with 15 bases between. CDR3 length: 17 residues. Germline V gene data show CDR1 as SGHKS and CDR2 as YYEKEE (reference sequence). This CDR3 is CASSLGRQLVTYNEQFF. The CDR3 region has the DNA TGTGCCAGCAGCTTGGGGCGCCAGTTGGTAACCTACAATGAGCAGTTCTTC.

The table lists this clone with a count of one. The chain has TRBV5-6 and TRBJ1-2; 7 bases align to TRBD1. The V and J ends lost 4 bases and 4 bases, in that order; junction bases with no gene match: 7. The CDR3 has 14 residues. From germline, CDR1 is SGHDT and CDR2 YYEEEE. The CDR3 reads CASSPPDRTYGYTF. The CDR3 DNA is TGTGCCAGCAGCCCTCCGGACAGGACCTATGGCTACACCTTC.

The chain recombines TRBV27 with TRBJ1-4; the match to TRBD1 covers 9 bases. In germline, CDR1 is MNHEY, CDR2 SMNVEV (reference sequence). With 1 base clipped from V and 5 bases from J, the junction kept 2 bases outside the gene matches. This CDR3 has 15 amino acids. The CDR3 sequence: CASSLFGTGNEKLFF. As DNA, the CDR3 is TGTGCCAGCAGTTTATTTGGGACAGGGAATGAAAAACTGTTTTTT.

The chain has TRBV5-1 and TRBJ2-7; 14 positions match TRBD2. CDR3 length: 21 amino acids. CDR1 and CDR2 from the germline V gene are SGHRS and YFSETQ. With 4 bases clipped from V and 5 bases from J, the junction kept 23 bases outside the gene matches. In DNA, the CDR3 is TGCGCCAGCAGCGCCACGCCTGAACCCGTCGGACTAGCGGGAGGATCCCACGAGCAGTACTTC. Translation gives CASSATPEPVGLAGGSHEQYF.

The chain couples TRBV5-4 to TRBJ1-1; no firm D call. Trimming left V 4 bases short and J 4 bases short, with 14 bases between. This CDR3 comprises 14 residues. Germline V gene lookup returns CDR1 SGHNT and CDR2 YYREEE (reference sequence). The CDR3 protein is CASSEDPAGTEAFF. CDR3 DNA sequence: TGTGCCAGCAGCGAAGACCCCGCGGGCACTGAAGCTTTCTTT.

The chain employs TRBV7-6 and TRBJ2-3; D possibly corresponds to TRBD1 (6 bases). Germline CDR1 and CDR2: SGHVS and FNYEAQ. CDR3 length equals 12 residues. Trimming stripped 2 bases from V and 6 bases from J, with 6 bases between. CDR3 in DNA: TGTGCCAGCAGCTTAACAGGGGATACGCAGTATTTT. This gives the protein CASSLTGDTQYF.

The CDR3 sequence is CASSPTALSGANVLTF. The CDR3 coding sequence is TGCGCCAGCAGCCCCACTGCCCTCTCTGGGGCCAACGTCCTGACTTTC. The rearrangement joins TRBV23-1 to TRBJ2-6; D gene unclear. TRBV23-1 belongs to the ORF category, with a function that is uncertain. With 6 bases removed from V and 0 bases from J, the gap between germline ends came to 12 bases. CDR3 length: 16 amino acids.

This clone was counted ten times or more. The chain couples TRBV7-9 to TRBJ1-6, with 9 bases identical to TRBD1. This CDR3 contains 15 residues. Germline assignment: CDR1 SEHNR and CDR2 FQNEAQ (reference sequence). Trimming removed 2 bases from V and 7 bases from J; junction bases left unmatched: 3. The CDR3 loop reads CASSLTGGVNSPLHF. The CDR3 DNA reads TGTGCCAGCAGCTTAACAGGGGGCGTGAATTCACCCCTCCACTTT.

This clone was seen a single time. The chain joins TRBV7-2 to TRBJ2-7; D is unresolved. V was pared by 5 bases and J by 5 bases, with 16 bases between. The germline CDR1 and CDR2 sequences are SGHTA and FQGNSA. CDR3 length equals 14 residues. CDR3 loop: CASSGPTDPNEQYF. The CDR3 nucleotides read TGTGCCAGCAGCGGACCGACGGACCCCAACGAGCAGTACTTC. Combining the CDR3 with reference TRBV7-2 and TRBJ2-7 gives the whole variable domain GAGVSQSPSNKVTEKGKDVELRCDPISGHTALYWYRQSLGQGLEFLIYFQGNSAPDKSGLPSDRFSAERTGGSVSTLTIQRTQQEDSAVYLCASSGPTDPNEQYFGPGTRLTVT.

The CDR3 spells CASAWRGRNQPQHF. As DNA, the CDR3 is TGTGCCAGTGCCTGGCGGGGACGCAATCAGCCCCAGCATTTT. The genes are TRBV19 and TRBJ1-5; possibly TRBD1 for D (5 bases). Germline lookup yields CDR1 LNHDA and CDR2 SQIVND (reference sequence). Between the trimmed V and J ends, which lost 8 bases and 2 bases, there was a span of 13 bases. The CDR3 runs 14 residues.

V is TRBV28 and J is TRBJ1-2; D not resolved. CDR1 and CDR2 from the germline V gene are MDHEN and SYDVKM. There are 12 residues in the CDR3. Trimming took 6 bases from V and 8 from J, leaving 13 bases between them. CDR3 sequence: CASSILRAGYTF. For the CDR3, the DNA is TGTGCCAGCAGCATACTACGGGCGGGCTACACCTTC.

V gene TRBV27 combines with J gene TRBJ2-1; TRBD2 matches 11 bases. The CDR3 totals 15 residues. The ends lost 0 bases at V and 12 bases at J; junction bases unmatched: 7. Germline V lookup: CDR1 MNHEY, CDR2 SMNVEV (reference sequence). CDR3 in amino acids: CASSLSWLAGGRQFF. The DNA of the CDR3 is TGTGCCAGCAGTTTATCGTGGCTAGCGGGGGGTCGGCAGTTCTTC.

This clone was detected once. The rearrangement links TRBV2 to TRBJ1-1; 9 bases are a match to TRBD1. With V trimmed by 10 bases and J by 2 bases, 5 bases remained unmatched. The CDR3 length is 13 residues. Germline loops: CDR1 SNHLY, CDR2 FYNNEI. CDR3 coding DNA: TGTGCCATCGGGACAGGGTCTAACACTGAAGCTTTCTTT. Translated, it gives CAIGTGSNTEAFF.

V is TRBV30 and J is TRBJ1-3; tentative D call: TRBD1 (6 bases). The CDR3 has 17 residues. Germline CDR1 is GTSNPN and CDR2 is SVGIG (reference sequence). The V gene lost 0 bases and the J gene lost 4 bases, with 19 bases spanning the gap. The CDR3 sequence is CAWSVLGAQGVGNTIYF. The CDR3 DNA sequence: TGTGCCTGGAGTGTATTAGGGGCACAGGGAGTAGGAAACACCATATATTTT.

The chain has TRBV28 and TRBJ2-1, with D possibly TRBD2 on 7 matching bases. This CDR3 comprises 14 residues. With 6 bases removed from V and 10 bases from J, the gap between germline ends came to 19 bases. Looked up from germline, CDR1 is MDHEN and CDR2 is SYDVKM. The CDR3 sequence: CASRPPIGRGEQFF. The CDR3 coding sequence is TGTGCCAGCAGGCCACCAATAGGGAGGGGGGAGCAGTTCTTC.

With respect to this clone: At one boundary the junction diverges from the germline segment, which might be a read error. This sequence joins TRBV7-2 and TRBJ2-2, with 8 bases that match TRBD2. The CDR3 has 17 residues. Germline CDR1 is SGHTA and CDR2 is FQGNSA. CDR3: CASNLNAGGGPTGELFF. CDR3 in DNA: TGTGCCAGCAACTTAAATGCTGGCGGGGGGCCCACCGGGGAGCTGTTTTTT.